A single sample gave rise to the 2 T cell receptor beta chains below, sequenced in a study of pediatric ulcerative colitis. Rectal tissue came from one to two pinch biopsies taken at colonoscopy. TCRdb's copy holds only in-frame clones and misses some; the assay was immunoSEQ multiplex PCR. This table holds 44,000 or so clones, 60% to 85% found once. The material sequenced was gut tissue. These receptors were collected from a girl between 5 and 17 years old with moderate ulcerative colitis.

This sequence joins TRBV6-5 and TRBJ2-7, with TRBD2 as a possible D gene (5 bases). CDR3 length equals 16 residues. The V gene lost 1 base and the J gene lost 3 bases, with 16 bases spanning the gap. Germline V gene data show CDR1 as MNHEY and CDR2 as SVGAGI. The CDR3 DNA reads TGTGCCAGCAGTTACTATGAGAGGGCTGGCCTCTACGAGCAGTACTTC. Translating it yields CASSYYERAGLYEQYF.

The chain combines TRBV15 with TRBJ2-5, with TRBD2 matching 14 bases. The CDR3 is 17 residues long. J was trimmed by 2 bases and V by 2 bases; bases with no gene match: 4. Germline lookup yields CDR1 LNHNV and CDR2 YYDKDF (reference sequence). CDR3 loop: CATSRPGTSGRQETQYF. In DNA form, the CDR3 reads TGTGCCACCAGCAGACCTGGGACTAGCGGGAGACAAGAGACCCAGTACTTC.